Below, 8 T cell receptor beta chains from the same sample are listed, as sequenced in a study of cytomegalovirus exposure and HLA in healthy donors. Primers for the PCR totalled 60 Vbeta and 13 Jbeta. Clones were sequenced by immunoSEQ multiplex PCR, and TCRdb holds only the in-frame ones, with some missing. This repertoire includes some 39,000 clones. The sequenced material came from PBMCs. The receptors were gathered from a male donor in good health and CMV-seronegative.

This chain uses TRBV19 with TRBJ2-6; TRBD2 might be the D (6 bases). Between the trimmed V and J ends, which lost 7 bases and 0 bases, there was a span of 16 bases. This CDR3 is built from 17 residues. Germline-derived CDR1 and CDR2 are LNHDA and SQIVND (reference sequence). CDR3 nucleotide sequence: TGTGCCAGTACCGCGGGGCCTTCTCGCTCTGGGGCCAACGTCCTGACTTTC. It specifies CASTAGPSRSGANVLTF.

The chain employs TRBV28 and TRBJ2-1; 7 positions match TRBD2. This CDR3 has 14 residues. CDR1 and CDR2 from the germline V gene are MDHEN and SYDVKM. The V and J ends lost 5 bases and 6 bases, in that order; junction bases with no gene match: 7. CDR3 sequence (DNA): TGTGCCAGCAGTCCTGGGGGGGACCTCAATGAGCAGTTCTTC. Amino acids: CASSPGGDLNEQFF.

The chain has TRBV4-1 and TRBJ2-3; D is possibly TRBD2 (6 bases). Per the germline V gene, CDR1 is MGHRA and CDR2 is YSYEKL. V gave up 5 bases and J gave up 5 bases, with 17 bases separating them. The CDR3 covers 15 residues. DNA for the CDR3: TGCGCCAGCAGCAACGGGGGACCGGGTAGAGATACGCAGTATTTT. This encodes CASSNGGPGRDTQYF.

This chain uses TRBV2 with TRBJ2-2, with 7 bases identical to TRBD1. Germline V CDR1 and CDR2: SNHLY, FYNNEI. The J segment lost 1 base and the V segment lost 6 bases, leaving 5 bases of the junction unmatched. The CDR3 consists of 15 residues. CDR3 residues: CASRGQARNTGELFF. The CDR3 DNA reads TGTGCCAGCAGAGGACAGGCCCGGAACACCGGGGAGCTGTTTTTT. Filled out from reference TRBV2 and TRBJ2-2, the complete variable domain reads EPEVTQTPSHQVTQMGQEVILRCVPISNHLYFYWYRQILGQKVEFLVSFYNNEISEKSEIFDDQFSVERPDGSNFTLKIRSTKLEDSAMYFCASRGQARNTGELFFGEGSRLTVL.

The chain employs TRBV7-8 and TRBJ2-4, with 7 bases aligning to TRBD1. CDR1 and CDR2 from the germline V gene are SGHVS and FQNEAQ. The trim removed 5 bases at V and 3 bases at J, leaving 4 bases unmatched. The CDR3 is 14 residues long. CDR3 protein: CASSHRGVKNIQYF. For the CDR3, the DNA is TGTGCCAGCAGCCACAGGGGCGTCAAAAACATTCAGTACTTC.

The V and J genes are TRBV5-1 and TRBJ2-3, with TRBD1 matching 9 bases. This CDR3 spans 13 amino acids. J lost 2 bases, V lost 7 bases, and 2 bases had no gene match. From germline, CDR1 is SGHRS and CDR2 YFSETQ. The CDR3 coding sequence is TGCGCCAGCTGGACAGGGGTCACAGATACGCAGTATTTT. This encodes CASWTGVTDTQYF.

The V gene is TRBV13, the J gene TRBJ2-5; 9 nucleotides align to TRBD1. Germline assignment: CDR1 PRHDT and CDR2 FYEKMQ (reference sequence). The CDR3 runs 15 residues. V lost 5 bases and J lost 11; bases outside the gene matches: 15. This chain's CDR3 is CASSTASGTGTEQYF. The CDR3 bases are TGTGCCAGCAGCACAGCCTCCGGGACAGGGACTGAGCAGTACTTC.

Note on this clone: One junction end does not reproduce the germline sequence, and a read error may be involved. J is TRBJ1-2 and V is TRBV5-1; TRBD1 matches 12 bases. This CDR3 has 13 amino acids. Germline CDR1 and CDR2: SGHRS and YFSETQ. The CDR3 bases are TGCGCCAGCAGCTCCGGGACAGGGGGCTTTGATGCCTTC. It translates to CASSSGTGGFDAF.